The 29 T cell receptor beta chains below come from one sample, sequenced in a study of T cell responses to AZD1222 COVID-19 vaccine. Method: immunoSEQ multiplex PCR; TCRdb's copy keeps in-frame clones and lacks some. The table lists about 120,000 clones, roughly nine tenths of them singletons. The sample here was peripheral blood, taken 28 days after the second AZD1222 dose. These receptors were taken from an adult who received the AZD1222 COVID-19 vaccine.

The rearrangement links TRBV27 to TRBJ2-7; the D is unclear. CDR3 size: 12 residues. Germline lookup yields CDR1 MNHEY and CDR2 SMNVEV (reference sequence). The V end was cut by 4 bases, the J end by 0 bases, with 4 bases between. The chain's CDR3 is CASSSLSYEQYF. In nucleotides, the CDR3 is TGTGCCAGCAGTTCCCTCTCCTACGAGCAGTACTTC.

The V call is TRBV7-2, the J call TRBJ2-3; possible D gene TRBD1, 6 bases. CDR3 size: 13 residues. Germline CDR1 and CDR2: SGHTA and FQGNSA. Deletions cut 4 bases from V and 7 bases from J, with 12 bases between. The CDR3: CASSSNRVNTQYF. CDR3 coding DNA: TGTGCCAGCAGCTCGAACAGGGTGAATACGCAGTATTTT.

The chain links TRBV19 to TRBJ1-5, with D hard to call. CDR3 size: 15 residues. The germline V and J ends were trimmed by 3 bases and 2 bases, with 11 bases remaining between them. The germline CDR1 and CDR2 sequences are LNHDA and SQIVND (reference sequence). The CDR3 nucleotides read TGTGCCAGTAGTATTCTGGTGAATGGCAATCAGCCCCAGCATTTT. Its translation is CASSILVNGNQPQHF.

The rearrangement uses TRBV6-6 and TRBJ2-3; 8 bases are shared with TRBD1. This CDR3 is 15 amino acids long. The germline V gene has CDR1 MNHNY and CDR2 SVGAGI (reference sequence). The V gene end was trimmed by 2 bases and the J gene end by 1 base; junction bases not matched to a gene: 2. The CDR3 sequence: CASSYQGQGTDTQYF. The CDR3 DNA reads as TGTGCCAGCAGTTACCAGGGACAGGGCACAGATACGCAGTATTTT.

The chain uses TRBV7-2 and TRBJ2-3; no clear D. Between the trimmed V and J ends, which lost 2 bases and 5 bases, there was a span of 5 bases. The CDR3 length is 12 residues. Per germline, CDR1 SGHTA and CDR2 FQGNSA. The CDR3 spells CASSLREDTQYF. The CDR3 DNA reads as TGTGCCAGCAGCTTAAGGGAAGATACGCAGTATTTT.

The chain is built from TRBV5-1 and TRBJ1-1; maybe TRBD1 (6 bases). The length of the CDR3 is 16 residues. Trimming shortened V by 4 bases and J by 4 bases, and 20 bases separated the two germline ends. CDR1 and CDR2 from the germline V gene are SGHRS and YFSETQ. CDR3 loop: CASSLRSVGAGTEAFF. The CDR3 DNA is TGCGCCAGCAGCCTCCGGTCGGTGGGGGCAGGCACTGAAGCTTTCTTT.

This chain connects TRBV11-2 to TRBJ1-1; D perhaps matches TRBD1 (5 bases). This CDR3 has 17 amino acids. The germline CDR1 and CDR2 sequences are SGHAT and FQNNGV. Between the trimmed V and J ends, which lost 5 bases and 3 bases, there was a span of 22 bases. The chain's CDR3 is CASSPSGGGRIDTEAFF. The CDR3 DNA reads as TGTGCCAGCAGCCCCTCGGGTGGGGGTAGGATAGACACTGAAGCTTTCTTT.

This CDR3 reads CASRMDRMGTEAFF. CDR3 in DNA: TGTGCCAGCAGGATGGACAGGATGGGGACTGAAGCTTTCTTT. The J gene is TRBJ1-1, the V gene TRBV2, with 7 bases fitting TRBD1. Germline trimming cut 6 bases from V and 5 bases from J; bases unmatched to any gene: 9. This CDR3 has 14 amino acids. The germline CDR1 and CDR2 sequences are SNHLY and FYNNEI.

The chain recombines TRBV7-9 with TRBJ1-4; tentative D call: TRBD1 (5 bases). V was clipped by 5 bases and J by 3 bases, with 19 bases between them. The CDR3 runs to 17 residues. Germline V gene data show CDR1 as SEHNR and CDR2 as FQNEAQ (reference sequence). As DNA, the CDR3 is TGTGCCAGCAGCCCCCCTCGCAGGGCGTTGCCTAATGAAAAACTGTTTTTT. Its protein is CASSPPRRALPNEKLFF.

The chain uses TRBV18 and TRBJ1-2, with 8 positions matching TRBD1. CDR1 and CDR2 from the germline V gene are KGHSH and LQKENI. The V gene end was trimmed by 4 bases and the J gene end by 4 bases; junction bases not matched to a gene: 5. The CDR3 spans 14 residues. For the CDR3, the DNA is TGTGCCAGCTCACGCGGACAGGGCGTCTATGGCTACACCTTC. Translating it yields CASSRGQGVYGYTF.

This clone has only one observation. V usage is TRBV12-3 or TRBV12-4 and J usage is TRBJ1-2, with TRBD1 as a possible D gene (5 bases). V was shortened by 6 bases and J by 4 bases, with 12 bases between the two germline ends. The CDR3 runs to 13 residues. CDR3 DNA: TGTGCCAGCAGAGCGTCAGGGCTCTATGGCTACACCTTC. Translation: CASRASGLYGYTF.

The genes are TRBV7-9 and TRBJ1-5, with D tentatively TRBD1 (5 bases). Germline CDR1 and CDR2: SEHNR and FQNEAQ (reference sequence). The CDR3 contains 14 residues. With 1 base removed from V and 2 bases from J, the gap between germline ends came to 6 bases. CDR3 sequence: CASSLEGRNQPQHF. The DNA for the CDR3 is TGTGCCAGCAGCTTAGAGGGGCGCAATCAGCCCCAGCATTTT.

The J gene is TRBJ1-5, the V gene TRBV28; possible D gene TRBD1, 5 bases. V lost 4 bases and J 7 bases, leaving 14 bases between the germline ends. From germline, CDR1 is MDHEN and CDR2 SYDVKM. The CDR3 totals 14 residues. The CDR3 reads CASSSLGREQPQHF. CDR3 coding DNA: TGTGCCAGCAGTTCCCTTGGCAGGGAACAGCCCCAGCATTTT.

The chain recombines TRBV12-3 or TRBV12-4 with TRBJ2-5; unclear D gene. This CDR3 contains 12 residues. Trimming took off 3 bases at V and 4 bases at J, with 6 bases between the two ends. The DNA for the CDR3 is TGTGCCAGCAGTTTCACAAGAGAGACCCAGTACTTC. It translates to CASSFTRETQYF.

The rearrangement joins TRBV7-2 to TRBJ1-2; D is uncertain. With 4 bases removed from V and 1 base from J, the gap between germline ends came to 10 bases. CDR1 is SGHTA, CDR2 FQGNSA, per germline. The CDR3 length is 14 residues. CDR3 nucleotide sequence: TGTGCCAGCAGCTCGTACACTATTAACTATGGCTACACCTTC. Encoded protein: CASSSYTINYGYTF.

This clone was recorded once. The gene calls are TRBV6-5 and TRBJ1-2, with 7 bases that match TRBD1. V dropped 5 bases and J dropped 2; count of bases not matched to a gene: 8. CDR3 length equals 15 residues. CDR1 MNHEY and CDR2 SVGAGI come from the germline V gene. CDR3 amino acids: CASSRPGQKNYGYTF. The CDR3 nucleotides read TGTGCCAGCAGTCGGCCGGGACAGAAGAACTATGGCTACACCTTC.

This chain uses TRBV6-5 with TRBJ1-6; D call uncertain. V lost 4 bases and J 9 bases, leaving 16 bases between the germline ends. Germline V gene data show CDR1 as MNHEY and CDR2 as SVGAGI. This CDR3 has 15 amino acids. The CDR3 region is CASSLQTGEVSPLHF. The DNA of the CDR3 is TGTGCCAGCAGTTTGCAAACCGGGGAGGTTTCACCCCTCCACTTT.

The gene calls are TRBV5-8 and TRBJ2-7; TRBD2 aligns across 8 bases. This CDR3 spans 16 amino acids. J was trimmed by 3 bases and V by 1 base; bases with no gene match: 9. Per germline, CDR1 SGHTS and CDR2 YDEGEE. Here the CDR3 DNA reads TGTGCCAGCAGCTTGAATAGCGGGGTTGAGGGCTACGAGCAGTACTTC. Its protein product is CASSLNSGVEGYEQYF.

The chain joins TRBV13 to TRBJ2-7; 10 nucleotides line up with TRBD1. CDR1 and CDR2 (germline): PRHDT, FYEKMQ (reference sequence). The CDR3 length is 14 residues. V lost 6 bases to trimming and J lost 7 bases; unmatched junction nucleotides: 9. The CDR3 nucleotides read TGTGCCAGCAGTTCGGACAGGGGGTACCGGGAGCAGTACTTC. This gives the protein CASSSDRGYREQYF.

The chain combines TRBV6-1 with TRBJ2-1; 8 positions match TRBD1. Germline V gene sequence: CDR1 MNHNS, CDR2 SASEGT. V shed 3 bases and J 7 bases; nucleotides not matched to a gene: 11. The length of the CDR3 is 16 residues. CDR3 DNA sequence: TGTGCCAGCAGTGATCCCCCGGACAGGGTTGTAAATGAGCAGTTCTTC. This translates into CASSDPPDRVVNEQFF.

The chain carries TRBV5-4 and TRBJ1-6; D call uncertain. The CDR3 is 16 amino acids. Looked up from germline, CDR1 is SGHNT and CDR2 is YYREEE (reference sequence). Between the trimmed V and J ends, which lost 4 bases and 1 base, there was a span of 12 bases. The CDR3 nucleotides read TGTGCCAGCAGCAGCGTGGCGGGGTCCTATAATTCACCCCTCCACTTT. Its translation: CASSSVAGSYNSPLHF.

This clone has just a few counts. The J gene is TRBJ2-7, the V gene TRBV6-5, with TRBD2 identical over 8 bases. CDR3 length: 12 residues. J gave up 2 bases and V 7 bases, and 1 base lay outside the gene matches. Looked up from germline, CDR1 is MNHEY and CDR2 is SVGAGI. CDR3 sequence: CASTGGAYEQYF. CDR3 bases: TGTGCCAGCACCGGGGGGGCCTACGAGCAGTACTTC.

This rearrangement joins TRBV2 to TRBJ2-7; D unclear. Trimming cost V 6 bases and J 1 base, with 7 bases left between them. Germline V lookup: CDR1 SNHLY, CDR2 FYNNEI. CDR3 length: 12 amino acids. The CDR3 loop reads CASRIYSYEQYF. CDR3 sequence (DNA): TGTGCCAGCAGGATCTATTCCTACGAGCAGTACTTC.

The genes are TRBV18 and TRBJ2-5; 15 bases match TRBD2. CDR1 and CDR2 from the germline V gene are KGHSH and LQKENI. The length of the CDR3 is 17 residues. J gave up 1 base and V 4 bases, and 4 bases lay outside the gene matches. The CDR3 sequence: CASSRGTSGGRQETQYF. CDR3 in DNA: TGTGCCAGCTCACGGGGGACTAGCGGGGGGCGCCAAGAGACCCAGTACTTC.

The chain combines TRBV10-3 with TRBJ2-2; either TRBD1 or TRBD2 may fit D (5 bases each). Germline CDR1 ENHRY, CDR2 SYGVKD. Trimming took 3 bases from V and 5 from J, leaving 19 bases between them. The length of the CDR3 is 17 residues. The CDR3 DNA sequence: TGTGCCATCAGTGATTTGGGGCCTGGACGAGGGACCGGGGAGCTGTTTTTT. It yields the protein CAISDLGPGRGTGELFF.

The chain couples TRBV6-2 or TRBV6-3 to TRBJ1-1; TRBD1 is a possible D gene (5 bases). V was trimmed by 4 bases and J by 4 bases, leaving 13 bases between them. Germline V lookup: CDR1 MNHEY, CDR2 SVGEGT. CDR3 length: 14 amino acids. Here the CDR3 reads CASSSLRGITEAFF. For the CDR3, the DNA is TGTGCCAGCAGTTCTCTGAGGGGAATCACTGAAGCTTTCTTT.

A single count supports this clone. The rearrangement joins TRBV30 to TRBJ1-5; D unclear. Germline assignment: CDR1 GTSNPN and CDR2 SVGIG (reference sequence). Trimming stripped 2 bases from V and 0 bases from J, with 5 bases between. CDR3 length: 13 amino acids. The CDR3 nucleotides read TGTGCCTGGAGTTGGAGTAGCAATCAGCCCCAGCATTTT. Translation: CAWSWSSNQPQHF.

V gene TRBV7-2 combines with J gene TRBJ1-3; D ambiguous. The CDR3 runs 14 residues. The germline V gene has CDR1 SGHTA and CDR2 FQGNSA. With 1 base removed from V and 0 bases from J, the gap between germline ends came to 4 bases. As DNA, the CDR3 is TGTGCCAGCAGCTTAGAACACTCTGGAAACACCATATATTTT. It translates to CASSLEHSGNTIYF.

V usage is TRBV5-6 and J usage is TRBJ1-6; D remains ambiguous. V dropped 0 bases and J dropped 9 bases, with 10 bases sitting between them. There are 14 residues in the CDR3. Germline V gene data show CDR1 as SGHDT and CDR2 as YYEEEE. DNA of the CDR3: TGTGCCAGCAGCTTGGGTGGGGTCGGTTCACCCCTCCACTTT. Translated: CASSLGGVGSPLHF.